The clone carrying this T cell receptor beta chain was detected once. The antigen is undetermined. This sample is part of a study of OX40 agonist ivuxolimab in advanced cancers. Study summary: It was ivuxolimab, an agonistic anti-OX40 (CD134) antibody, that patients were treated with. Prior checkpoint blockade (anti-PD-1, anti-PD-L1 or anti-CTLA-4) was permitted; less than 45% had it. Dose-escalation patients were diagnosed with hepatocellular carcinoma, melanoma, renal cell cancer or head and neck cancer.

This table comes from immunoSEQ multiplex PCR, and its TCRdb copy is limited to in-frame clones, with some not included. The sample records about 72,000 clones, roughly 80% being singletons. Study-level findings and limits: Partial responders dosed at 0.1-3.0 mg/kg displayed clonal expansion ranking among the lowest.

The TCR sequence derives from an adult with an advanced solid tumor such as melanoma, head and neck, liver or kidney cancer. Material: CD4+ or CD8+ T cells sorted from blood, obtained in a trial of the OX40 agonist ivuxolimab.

The CDR3 region has the DNA TGTGCCAGCAGCGTACAGGGGACCCACAATGAGCAGTTCTTC. Translated: CASSVQGTHNEQFF. V and J are TRBV9 and TRBJ2-1, with D maybe TRBD1 (6 bases). From germline, CDR1 is SGDLS and CDR2 YYNGEE. CDR3 size: 14 residues. The germline V and J ends were trimmed by 1 base and 5 bases, with 10 bases remaining between them.